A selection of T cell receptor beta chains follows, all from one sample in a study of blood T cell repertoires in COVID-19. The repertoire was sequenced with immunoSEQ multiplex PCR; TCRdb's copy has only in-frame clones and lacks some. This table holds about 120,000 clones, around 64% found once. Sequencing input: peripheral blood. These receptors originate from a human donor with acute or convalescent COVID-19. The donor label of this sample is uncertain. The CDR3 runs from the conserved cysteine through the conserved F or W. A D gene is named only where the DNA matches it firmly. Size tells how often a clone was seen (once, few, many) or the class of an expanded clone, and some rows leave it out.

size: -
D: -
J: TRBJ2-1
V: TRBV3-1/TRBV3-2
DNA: TGTGCCAGCAGCCAAGGTACCTGGACAGCTAACAATGAGCAGTTCTTC
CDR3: CASSQGTWTANNEQFF

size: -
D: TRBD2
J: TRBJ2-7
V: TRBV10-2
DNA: TGCGCCAGCGCTCCTAGCGGTCTTACCTACGAGCAGTACTTC
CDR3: CASAPSGLTYEQYF

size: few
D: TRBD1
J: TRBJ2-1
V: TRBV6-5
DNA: TGTGCCAGCAGCCGAAGGACAGGACCCTACAATGAGCAGTTCTTC
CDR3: CASSRRTGPYNEQFF

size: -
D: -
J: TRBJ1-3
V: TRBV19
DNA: TGTGCCAGTAGTATAGCTTCGATAGTCTCTGGAAACACCATATATTTT
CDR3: CASSIASIVSGNTIYF

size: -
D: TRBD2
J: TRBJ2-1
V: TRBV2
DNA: TGTGCCAGATCGACTAGCGGGGGGGTTGGTGAGCAGTTCTTC
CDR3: CARSTSGGVGEQFF

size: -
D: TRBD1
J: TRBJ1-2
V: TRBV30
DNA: TGTGCCTGGAGTGTGGGGACAGGGGGCTGGTATGGCTACACCTTC
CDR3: CAWSVGTGGWYGYTF

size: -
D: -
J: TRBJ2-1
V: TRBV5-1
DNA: TGCGCCAGCAGCTTAGGGGGGGAGTACAATGAGCAGTTCTTC
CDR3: CASSLGGEYNEQFF

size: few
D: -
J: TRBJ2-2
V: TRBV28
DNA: TGTGCCAGCAGCCGACAGTATCCCAACACCGGGGAGCTGTTTTTT
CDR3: CASSRQYPNTGELFF

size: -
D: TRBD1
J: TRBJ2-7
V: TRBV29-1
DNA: TGCAGCGTTCAGGGGGCCTACGAGCAGTACTTC
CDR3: CSVQGAYEQYF

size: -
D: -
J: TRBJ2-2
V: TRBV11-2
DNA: TGTGCCAGCAGCTTAACAGGGTCCACCGGGGAGCTGTTTTTT
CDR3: CASSLTGSTGELFF

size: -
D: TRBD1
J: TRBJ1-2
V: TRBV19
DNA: TGTGCCAGTAGTAACGTCCAGGGGGCGCCGGGCTATGGCTACACCTTC
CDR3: CASSNVQGAPGYGYTF

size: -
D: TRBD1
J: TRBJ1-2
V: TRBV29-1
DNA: TGCAGCGCCAGACAGGGGGCGAACTATGGCTACACCTTC
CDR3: CSARQGANYGYTF

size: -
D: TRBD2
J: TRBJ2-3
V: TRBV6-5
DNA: TGTGCCAGCAGTCCTCCGGGACTAGCGTCAGATACGCAGTATTTT
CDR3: CASSPPGLASDTQYF

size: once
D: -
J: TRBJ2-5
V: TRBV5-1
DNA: TGCGCCAGCACAGAACCCGACCCCGGGGAGACCCAGTACTTC
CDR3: CASTEPDPGETQYF

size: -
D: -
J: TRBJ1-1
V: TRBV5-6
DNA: TGTGCCAGCAGCTTAGGGACTCTAATTGAAGCTTTCTTT
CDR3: CASSLGTLIEAFF

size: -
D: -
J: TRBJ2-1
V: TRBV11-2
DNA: TGTGCCAGCAGCAATATCGATGAGCAGTTCTTC
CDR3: CASSNIDEQFF

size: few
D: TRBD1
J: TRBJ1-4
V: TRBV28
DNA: TGTGCCAGCACCTCTTCGACAGGGGTCTATGAAAAACTGTTTTTT
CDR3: CASTSSTGVYEKLFF

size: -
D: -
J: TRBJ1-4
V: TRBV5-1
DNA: TGCGCCAGCAGCTTGGCAGGGGAGCGGTATGAAAAACTGTTTTTT
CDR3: CASSLAGERYEKLFF

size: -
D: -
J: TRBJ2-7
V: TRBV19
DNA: TGTGCCAGTAGTATGGGAGGGGGACTGACCTACGAGCAGTACTTC
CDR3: CASSMGGGLTYEQYF

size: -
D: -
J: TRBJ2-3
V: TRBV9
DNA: TGTGCCAGCAGCGTAGCCGGGGATACGCAGTATTTT
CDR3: CASSVAGDTQYF

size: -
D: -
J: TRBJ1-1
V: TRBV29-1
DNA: TGCAGCGTTGTGGGACACGCGAACACTGAAGCTTTCTTT
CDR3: CSVVGHANTEAFF

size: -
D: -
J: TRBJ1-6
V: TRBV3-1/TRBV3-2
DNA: TGTGCCAGCAGCCTACAGACGGGGGGCTCACCCCTCCACTTT
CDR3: CASSLQTGGSPLHF

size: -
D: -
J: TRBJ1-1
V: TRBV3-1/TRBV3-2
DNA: TGTGCCAGCAGCCAATCAACGGCAGGTGAAGCTTTCTTT
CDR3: CASSQSTAGEAFF

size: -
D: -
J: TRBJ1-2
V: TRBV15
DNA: TGTGCCACCTATAGTTTCGGGGGAGAGGACTATGGCTACACCTTC
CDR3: CATYSFGGEDYGYTF

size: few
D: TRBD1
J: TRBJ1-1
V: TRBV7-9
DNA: TGTGCCAGCAGCTTAGATCTCGGACAGGGGTACACTGAAGCTTTCTTT
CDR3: CASSLDLGQGYTEAFF

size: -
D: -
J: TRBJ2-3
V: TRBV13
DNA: TGTGCCAGCAGCTTGGGCAGGGTTGCAGATACGCAGTATTTT
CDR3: CASSLGRVADTQYF

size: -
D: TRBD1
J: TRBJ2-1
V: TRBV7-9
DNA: TGTGCCAGCAGCCTGGGACAGGGGGGCTATGAGCAGTTCTTC
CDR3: CASSLGQGGYEQFF

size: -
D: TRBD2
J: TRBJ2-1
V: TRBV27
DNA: TGTGCCAGCAGGCGGGGGGGCCGCACCTACAATGAGCAGTTCTTC
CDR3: CASRRGGRTYNEQFF

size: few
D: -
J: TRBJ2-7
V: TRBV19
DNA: TGTGCCAGTAGCAGTGGAGGGGTAAGAGGGGAGCAGTACTTC
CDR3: CASSSGGVRGEQYF

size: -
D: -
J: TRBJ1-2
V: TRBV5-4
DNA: TGTGCCAGCAGCTTATCTCGGACGGCAGGGGGCTACACCTTC
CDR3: CASSLSRTAGGYTF

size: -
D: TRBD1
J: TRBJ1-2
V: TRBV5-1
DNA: TGCGCCAGCAGCTTTTCGGGACAGAATGCTGGTGGCTACACCTTC
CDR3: CASSFSGQNAGGYTF

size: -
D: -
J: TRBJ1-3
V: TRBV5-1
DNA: TGCGCCAGCAGCTCCTATTCTGGAAACACCATATATTTT
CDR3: CASSSYSGNTIYF

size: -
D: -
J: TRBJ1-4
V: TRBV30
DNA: TGTGCCTGGAGTTCCCTTAATGAAAAACTGTTTTTT
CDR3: CAWSSLNEKLFF

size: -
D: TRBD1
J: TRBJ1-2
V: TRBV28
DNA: TGTGCCAGCAGAACCGGGACAGGGTATGGCTACACCTTC
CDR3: CASRTGTGYGYTF

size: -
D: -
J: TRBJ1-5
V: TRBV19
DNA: TGTGCCAGTTCCTCGGCCGGGAAACGTCGCAATCAGCCCCAGCATTTT
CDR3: CASSSAGKRRNQPQHF

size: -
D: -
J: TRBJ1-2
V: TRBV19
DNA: TGTGCCAGTAGTATCCCCCCGGGAGTCTACACCTTC
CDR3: CASSIPPGVYTF

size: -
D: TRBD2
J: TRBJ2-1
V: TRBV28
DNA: TGTGCCAGCAGTTTGGGGACTAGCGGGGGGGCCGTTGAGCAGTTCTTC
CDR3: CASSLGTSGGAVEQFF

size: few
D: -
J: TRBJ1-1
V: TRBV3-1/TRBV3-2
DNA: TGTGCCAGCAGGGGAGGCACTGAAGCTTTCTTT
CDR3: CASRGGTEAFF

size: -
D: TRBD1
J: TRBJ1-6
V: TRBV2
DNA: TGTGCCAGCAGTGTTGGACAGGGGATGACCTATAATTCACCCCTCCACTTT
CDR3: CASSVGQGMTYNSPLHF

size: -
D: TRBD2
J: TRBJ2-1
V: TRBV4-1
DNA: TGCGCCAGCAGCCAAGAAGAGTGGCGCGTCCGGGGGGGCCGGATCAATGAGCAGTTCTTC
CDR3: CASSQEEWRVRGGRINEQFF

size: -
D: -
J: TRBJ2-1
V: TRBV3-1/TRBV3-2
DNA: TGTGCCAGCAGCCATCATTGGGCCGGGACCTACAATGAGCAGTTCTTC
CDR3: CASSHHWAGTYNEQFF

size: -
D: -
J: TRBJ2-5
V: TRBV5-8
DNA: TGTGCCAGCAGCCCTTTTACGGGAGAGACCCAGTACTTC
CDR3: CASSPFTGETQYF

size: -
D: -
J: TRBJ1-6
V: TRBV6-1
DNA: TGTGCCAGCAGTGAACAGGGATTAGGGAATTCACCCCTCCACTTT
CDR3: CASSEQGLGNSPLHF

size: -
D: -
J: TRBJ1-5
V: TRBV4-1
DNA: TGCGCCAGCAGCCAAGAAGAGGGATCTAGGGTAAATCAGCCCCAGCATTTT
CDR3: CASSQEEGSRVNQPQHF

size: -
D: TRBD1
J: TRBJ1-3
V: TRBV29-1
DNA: TGCAGCGCCAGGACAGGGAGCTCTGGAAACACCATATATTTT
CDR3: CSARTGSSGNTIYF

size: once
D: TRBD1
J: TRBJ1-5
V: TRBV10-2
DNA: TGCGCCAGCAGAGGGACAGGGGATCAGCCCCAGCATTTT
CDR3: CASRGTGDQPQHF

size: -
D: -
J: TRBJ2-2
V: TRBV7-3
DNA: TGTGCCAGCAGCGCATACAAGACAGTGAACACCGGGGAGCTGTTTTTT
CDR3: CASSAYKTVNTGELFF

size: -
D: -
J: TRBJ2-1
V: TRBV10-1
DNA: TGCGCCAGCAGTGACGGTTTTATGGGGGGGGGCTTCGGTGAGCAGTTCTTC
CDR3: CASSDGFMGGGFGEQFF

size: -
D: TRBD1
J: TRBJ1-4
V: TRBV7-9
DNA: TGTGCCAGCAGCTCCAACCCGACAGGGGTTGAAAAACTGTTTTTT
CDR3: CASSSNPTGVEKLFF

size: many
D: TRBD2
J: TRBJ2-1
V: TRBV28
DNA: TGTGCCAGCAGTGCAGTAGCGGGGTTTTCATATGAGCAGTTCTTC
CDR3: CASSAVAGFSYEQFF

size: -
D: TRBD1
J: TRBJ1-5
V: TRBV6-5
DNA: TGTGCCAGCGAGCAGGGGGCGGACAATCAGCCCCAGCATTTT
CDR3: CASEQGADNQPQHF

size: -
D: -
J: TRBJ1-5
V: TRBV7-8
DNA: TGTGCCAGCAGCCGAGGGACCGCAACAGGAGGCAATCAGCCCCAGCATTTT
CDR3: CASSRGTATGGNQPQHF

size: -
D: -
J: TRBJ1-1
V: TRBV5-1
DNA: TGCGCCAGCAGCTTGGAGTCTGCCAGGGGAGCTGAAGCTTTCTTT
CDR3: CASSLESARGAEAFF

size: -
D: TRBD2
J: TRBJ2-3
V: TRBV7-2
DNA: TGTGCCAGCAGCTTCGGGGGGGCGACAGATACGCAGTATTTT
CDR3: CASSFGGATDTQYF